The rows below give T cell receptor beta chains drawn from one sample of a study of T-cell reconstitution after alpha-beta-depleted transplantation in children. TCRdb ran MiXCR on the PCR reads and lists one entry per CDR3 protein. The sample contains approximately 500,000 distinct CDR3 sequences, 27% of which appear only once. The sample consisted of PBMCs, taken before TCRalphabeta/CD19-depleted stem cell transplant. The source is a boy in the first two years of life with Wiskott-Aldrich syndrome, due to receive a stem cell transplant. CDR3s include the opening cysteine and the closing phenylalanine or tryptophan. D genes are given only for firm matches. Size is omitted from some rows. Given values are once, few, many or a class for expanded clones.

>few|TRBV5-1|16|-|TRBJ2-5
TGCGCCAGCAGCTTCGGGCTAGCCAGCTCTTCAGAGACCCAGTACTTC
CASSFGLASSSETQYF
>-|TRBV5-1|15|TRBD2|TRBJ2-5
TGCGCCAGCGGAGTGACTAGCGGGAGTAGAGAGACCCAGTACTTC
CASGVTSGSRETQYF
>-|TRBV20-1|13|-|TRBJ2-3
TGCAGTGCCAAAAGTCCTTCCACAGATACGCAGTATTTT
CSAKSPSTDTQYF
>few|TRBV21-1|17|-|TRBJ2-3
TGTGCCAGCAGCAAATGGAGTCCGGGACTAGCGGGAGATACGCAGTATTTT
CASSKWSPGLAGDTQYF
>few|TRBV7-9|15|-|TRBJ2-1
TGTGCCAGCAGCCCCCACAGGGTAGACTACAATGAGCAGTTCTTC
CASSPHRVDYNEQFF
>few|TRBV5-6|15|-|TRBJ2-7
TGTGCCAGCAGCTTGATGCCGCTTATCTCCTACGAGCAGTACTTC
CASSLMPLISYEQYF
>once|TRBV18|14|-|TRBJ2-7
TGTGCCAGCTCACCATGGACCAACTCCTACGAGCAGTACTTC
CASSPWTNSYEQYF
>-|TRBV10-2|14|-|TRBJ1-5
TGCGCCAGCACTCAGGGGTATAGCAATCAGCCCCAGCATTTT
CASTQGYSNQPQHF
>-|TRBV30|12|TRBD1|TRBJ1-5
TGTGCCTGGGATACAGGGGATCAGCCCCAGCATTTT
CAWDTGDQPQHF
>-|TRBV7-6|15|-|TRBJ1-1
TGTGCCAGCAGCCCTTTGGCGGGATCGAACACTGAAGCTTTCTTT
CASSPLAGSNTEAFF
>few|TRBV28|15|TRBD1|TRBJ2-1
TGTGCCAGCAGTTCCCCGGGACAGGGGAGGGATGAGCAGTTCTTC
CASSSPGQGRDEQFF
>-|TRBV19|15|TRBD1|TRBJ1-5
TGTGCCAGTAGACCACGGACAGGGGGGTTTCTGCCCCAGCATTTT
CASRPRTGGFLPQHF
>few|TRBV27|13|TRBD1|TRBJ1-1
TGTGCCAGCAGGAGACAGGGGGACACTGAAGCTTTCTTT
CASRRQGDTEAFF
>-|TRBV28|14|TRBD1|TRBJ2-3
TGTGCCAGCAGGTGGGACAGGGGCACAGATACGCAGTATTTT
CASRWDRGTDTQYF
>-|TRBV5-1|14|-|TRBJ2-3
TGCGCCAGCAGTGGAGGGCACGGCACAGATACGCAGTATTTT
CASSGGHGTDTQYF
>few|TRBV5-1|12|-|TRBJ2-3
TGCGCCAGCAGGGGAGGGGGAGATACGCAGTATTTT
CASRGGGDTQYF
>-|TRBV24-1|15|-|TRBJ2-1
TGTGCCACCAGTTACGGGTCGAGCTCCTACAATGAGCAGTTCTTC
CATSYGSSSYNEQFF
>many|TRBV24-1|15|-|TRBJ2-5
TGTGCCACCAGTGACTCTCAGGGGCCCCAAGAGACCCAGTACTTC
CATSDSQGPQETQYF
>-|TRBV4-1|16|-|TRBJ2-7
TGCGCCAGCAGCCAACAAGTAGGGCCGGGGTCCTACGAGCAGTACTTC
CASSQQVGPGSYEQYF
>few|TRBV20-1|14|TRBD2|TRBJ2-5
TGCAGTGCAGGTCGGGCGGGAGCCGGCGAGACCCAGTACTTC
CSAGRAGAGETQYF
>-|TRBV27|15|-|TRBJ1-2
TGTGCCAGCAGTTCGAAAGACCTTCGCGGTTATGGCTACACCTTC
CASSSKDLRGYGYTF
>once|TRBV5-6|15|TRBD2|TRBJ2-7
TGTGCCAGCAGCTCCATAGCGGGAGCCCCCTACGAGCAGTACTTC
CASSSIAGAPYEQYF
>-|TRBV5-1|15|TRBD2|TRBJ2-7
TGCGCCAGCAGCTTGGGGGCTAGCGGGAGTGGCGAGCAGTACTTC
CASSLGASGSGEQYF
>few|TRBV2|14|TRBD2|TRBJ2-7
TGTGCCAGCAGTGGACTAGCGGGAGGATCTGAGCAGTACTTC
CASSGLAGGSEQYF
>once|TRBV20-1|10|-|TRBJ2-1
TGCAGTGGTATGGGCAATGAGCAGTTCTTC
CSGMGNEQFF